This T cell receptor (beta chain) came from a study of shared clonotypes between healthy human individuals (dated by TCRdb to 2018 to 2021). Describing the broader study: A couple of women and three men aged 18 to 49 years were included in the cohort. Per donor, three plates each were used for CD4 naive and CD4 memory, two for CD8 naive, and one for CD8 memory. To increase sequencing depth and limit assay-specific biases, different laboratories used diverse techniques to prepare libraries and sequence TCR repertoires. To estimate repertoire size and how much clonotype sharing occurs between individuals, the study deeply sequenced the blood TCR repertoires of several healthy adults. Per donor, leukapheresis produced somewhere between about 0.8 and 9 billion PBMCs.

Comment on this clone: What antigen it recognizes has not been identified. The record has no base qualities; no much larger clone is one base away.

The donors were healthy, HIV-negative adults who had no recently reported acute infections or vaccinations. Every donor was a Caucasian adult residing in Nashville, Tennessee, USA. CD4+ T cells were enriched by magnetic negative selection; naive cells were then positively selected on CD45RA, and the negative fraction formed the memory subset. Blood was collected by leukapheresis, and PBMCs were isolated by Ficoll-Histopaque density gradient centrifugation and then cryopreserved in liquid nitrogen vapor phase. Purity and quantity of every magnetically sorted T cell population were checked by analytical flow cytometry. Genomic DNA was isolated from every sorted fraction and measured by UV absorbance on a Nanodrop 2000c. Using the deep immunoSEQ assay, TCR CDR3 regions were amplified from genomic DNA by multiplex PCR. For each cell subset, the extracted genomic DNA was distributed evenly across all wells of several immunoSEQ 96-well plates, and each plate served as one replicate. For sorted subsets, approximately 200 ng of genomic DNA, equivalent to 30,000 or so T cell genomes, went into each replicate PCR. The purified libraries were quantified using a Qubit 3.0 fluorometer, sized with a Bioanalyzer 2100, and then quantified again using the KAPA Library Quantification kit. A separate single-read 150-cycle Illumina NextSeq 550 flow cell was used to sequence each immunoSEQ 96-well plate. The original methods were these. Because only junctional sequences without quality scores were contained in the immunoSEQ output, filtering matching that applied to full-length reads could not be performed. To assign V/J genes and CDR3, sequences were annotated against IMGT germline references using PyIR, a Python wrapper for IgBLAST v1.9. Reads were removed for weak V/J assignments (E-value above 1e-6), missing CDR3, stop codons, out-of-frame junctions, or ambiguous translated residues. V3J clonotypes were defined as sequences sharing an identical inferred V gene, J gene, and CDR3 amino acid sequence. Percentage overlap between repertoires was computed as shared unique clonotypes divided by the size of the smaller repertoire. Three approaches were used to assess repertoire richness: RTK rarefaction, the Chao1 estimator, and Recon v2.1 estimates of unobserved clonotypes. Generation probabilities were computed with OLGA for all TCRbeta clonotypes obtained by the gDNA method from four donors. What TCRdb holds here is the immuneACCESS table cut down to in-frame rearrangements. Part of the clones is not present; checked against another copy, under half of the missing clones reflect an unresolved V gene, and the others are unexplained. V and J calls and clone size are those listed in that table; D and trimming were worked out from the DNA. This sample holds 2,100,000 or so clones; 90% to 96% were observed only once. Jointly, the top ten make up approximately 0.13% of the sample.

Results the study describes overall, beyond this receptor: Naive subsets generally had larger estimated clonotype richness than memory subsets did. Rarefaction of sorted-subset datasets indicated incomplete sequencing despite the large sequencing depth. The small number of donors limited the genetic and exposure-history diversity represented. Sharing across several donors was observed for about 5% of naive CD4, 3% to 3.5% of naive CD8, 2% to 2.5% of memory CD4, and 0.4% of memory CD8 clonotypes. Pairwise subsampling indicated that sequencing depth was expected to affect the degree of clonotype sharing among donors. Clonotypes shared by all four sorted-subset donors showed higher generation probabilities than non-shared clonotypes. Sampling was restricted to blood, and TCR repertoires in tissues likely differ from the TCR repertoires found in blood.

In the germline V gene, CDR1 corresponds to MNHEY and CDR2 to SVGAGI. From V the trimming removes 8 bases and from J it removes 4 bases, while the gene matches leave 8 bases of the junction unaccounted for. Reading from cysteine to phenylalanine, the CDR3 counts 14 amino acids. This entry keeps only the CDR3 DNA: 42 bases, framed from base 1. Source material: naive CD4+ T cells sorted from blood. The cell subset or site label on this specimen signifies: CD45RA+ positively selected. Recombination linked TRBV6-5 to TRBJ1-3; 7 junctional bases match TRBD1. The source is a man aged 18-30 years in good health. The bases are TGTGCCAGCCGGGATAGGGGGCTCGGAAACACCATATATTTT. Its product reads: CASRDRGLGNTIYF.